The source of this T cell receptor (beta chain) is a study of T cells in tuberculosis. The protocol was immunoSEQ multiplex PCR, while the TCRdb copy is restricted to in-frame clones and leaves out a portion. The sample shows some 5,500 clones, roughly 97% of them seen only once. Germline lookup yields CDR1 SGHAT and CDR2 FQNNGV. The CDR3 is 12 residues long. V was cut by 5 bases and J by 5 bases, with 8 bases left in between. Time point specified: new active TB diagnosis, blood taken before or within 7 days of starting treatment. This receptor was taken from an adult with tuberculosis. Here the sequenced sample was PBMCs, taken at tuberculosis diagnosis. The chain carries TRBV11-2 and TRBJ2-3, with D uncertain. CDR3 protein: CASSPSGDTQYF. CDR3 coding DNA: TGTGCCAGCAGCCCCTCGGGAGATACGCAGTATTTT.